This TCR beta chain was sequenced for a study of radiotherapy plus CTLA-4 blockade in lung cancer. Study-level findings and limits: An expansion of tumor-derived TCR clones occurred in blood after radiotherapy plus ipilimumab. Best predicting response, reportedly, were early blood T cell clone dynamics, with interferon-beta.

Sequencing used immunoSEQ multiplex PCR; TCRdb keeps in-frame clones, though not all of them. This table has about 50,000 clones, 70% to 90% appearing once. Concerning this clone itself: What it binds is unknown.

This CDR3 comprises 13 residues. Germline trimming cut 5 bases from V and 3 bases from J; bases unmatched to any gene: 2. CDR1 is SGHAT, CDR2 FQNNGV, per germline. This sample comprised peripheral blood, obtained from a patient treated with radiotherapy plus ipilimumab. The source of this sequence is a human donor with non-small cell lung cancer whose response to radiotherapy plus ipilimumab could not be evaluated. The V gene is TRBV11-2, the J gene TRBJ1-2, with 8 bases lining up with TRBD1. CDR3: CASSPDRDYGYTF. For the CDR3, the DNA is TGTGCCAGCAGCCCGGACAGGGACTATGGCTACACCTTC.